This entry lists 23 T cell receptor beta chains sequenced from one sample in a study of T cells in Graves' hyperthyroidism and ophthalmopathy. RNA transcripts were the template for amplifying TCR beta CDR3 regions. In the first-round RT-PCR of the TCR CDR3, the HTBI primer set was used. One entry per CDR3 protein results from TCRdb running MiXCR on the multiplex PCR reads. The sample carries hundreds of thousands of distinct CDR3 sequences, more than 15% recorded once. Sequencing was done on a sample of blood. The source is a woman aged 18-35 years with Graves' hyperthyroidism.

This clonotype was picked up many times. CDR3 protein: CASNEGYNEQFF. The DNA for the CDR3 is TGTGCCAGCAACGAAGGGTACAATGAGCAGTTCTTC. The V call is TRBV7-9, the J call TRBJ2-1, with D unresolved. The germline CDR1 and CDR2 sequences are SEHNR and FQNEAQ (reference sequence). The V end lost 7 bases, the J end lost 4 bases, and 8 bases lay between the germline ends. The CDR3 length is 12 residues.

Concerning this clonotype itself: This could be a read error, since a much larger clone is one nucleotide away. This chain joins TRBV7-3 and TRBJ2-2; 8 bases agree with TRBD1. Germline assignment: CDR1 SGHTA and CDR2 FQGTGA. Trimming cost V 11 bases and J 7 bases; bases outside gene matches: 15. The CDR3 runs 15 residues. Here the CDR3 reads CAGCVSGQAHGELFF. For the CDR3, the DNA is TGTGCCGGCTGCGTTTCGGGACAGGCCCACGGGGAGCTGTTTTTT.

This chain joins TRBV9 and TRBJ2-1; D is ambiguous. The germline CDR1 and CDR2 sequences are SGDLS and YYNGEE. CDR3 size: 12 residues. Trimming pared 4 bases from V and 10 bases from J, leaving 12 bases between. The CDR3 DNA reads TGTGCCAGCAGCCCGAGCCCACTAGAGCAGTTCTTC. Residues: CASSPSPLEQFF.

Worth noting for this clonotype: A read error may be the cause here, since a much bigger clone is one base away. This chain joins TRBV6-1 and TRBJ2-1, with D uncertain. The end of the DNA is better explained by TRBJ2-7, so the J call may be wrong. The CDR3 sequence is 13 residues long. Germline V lookup: CDR1 MNHNS, CDR2 SASEGT. The CDR3 here is CASGVLGRNEQYF. The CDR3 DNA is TGTGCCAGCGGAGTCTTAGGGCGCAATGAGCAGTACTTC.

This clonotype has a count of ten or more. The rearrangement joins TRBV12-3 or TRBV12-4 to TRBJ1-1, with D tentatively TRBD1 (6 bases). This CDR3 has 15 residues. Trimming stripped 2 bases from V and 4 bases from J, with 14 bases between. Here the CDR3 DNA reads TGTGCCAGCAGTTTAATTAGGGGGGTGGGCACTGAAGCTTTCTTT. The encoded protein is CASSLIRGVGTEAFF.

For this clonotype: Its ends do not fully match the called genes, so a read error is possible. The J gene is TRBJ1-1, the V gene TRBV6-1; D might be TRBD1 (5 bases). Germline loops: CDR1 MNHNS, CDR2 SASEGT. The CDR3 sequence is 12 residues long. CDR3 DNA sequence: TGTGCCTGCGGGACCTGGAACACTGTAGCTTTCTTT. Protein product: CACGTWNTVAFF.

This clonotype was found many times. The V call is TRBV5-6, the J call TRBJ2-7; D is ambiguous. The ends were cut back, 1 base at V and 3 bases at J, with 14 bases in the middle. Germline V gene sequence: CDR1 SGHDT, CDR2 YYEEEE. CDR3 length equals 15 residues. CDR3: CASSLLGRQDYEQYF. Here the CDR3 DNA reads TGTGCCAGCAGCTTGCTAGGGCGGCAGGACTACGAGCAGTACTTC.

This clonotype has more than one count but fewer than ten. Written as DNA, the CDR3 is TGTGCCAGCAGCCGCCCGGACAGGATCAACTATGGCTACACCTTC. This sequence encodes CASSRPDRINYGYTF. The chain employs TRBV7-9 and TRBJ1-2; 7 nucleotides agree with TRBD1. J lost 2 bases, V lost 5 bases, and 8 bases had no gene match. Germline CDR1 reads SEHNR; CDR2 reads FQNEAQ (reference sequence). CDR3 length: 15 residues.

This clonotype showed up many times. The chain links TRBV6-1 to TRBJ2-3, with TRBD1 matching over 9 bases. The length of the CDR3 is 17 residues. The junction had 15 bases not matched to a gene; V was cut back by 7 bases and J by 4 bases. The germline V gene has CDR1 MNHNS and CDR2 SASEGT. The CDR3, as DNA: TGTGCCAGCATGAAAGGGATTACAGGGGGCTACCCAGATACGCAGTATTTT. Its protein product is CASMKGITGGYPDTQYF.

V and J are TRBV20-1 and TRBJ2-4, with a possible D match to TRBD2 (5 bases). The germline V gene has CDR1 DFQATT and CDR2 SNEGSKA (reference sequence). The CDR3 covers 15 residues. Trimming took off 3 bases at V and 0 bases at J, with 12 bases between the two ends. CDR3 DNA: TGCAGTGCTAGGCCCGCCGAGGGAGCCAAAAACATTCAGTACTTC. Its translation: CSARPAEGAKNIQYF.

This clonotype was observed many times. V gene TRBV18 combines with J gene TRBJ1-5; D is perhaps TRBD1 (6 bases). The germline V gene encodes CDR1 KGHSH and CDR2 LQKENI. The CDR3 length is 16 residues. Trimming stripped 3 bases from V and 3 bases from J, with 15 bases between. The CDR3, as DNA: TGTGCCAGCTCACCGATGGAGGGGGTTGACAATCAGCCCCAGCATTTT. As protein: CASSPMEGVDNQPQHF.

There are many counts of this clonotype. The chain employs TRBV18 and TRBJ1-1; 10 bases line up with TRBD1. Germline values: CDR1 KGHSH, CDR2 LQKENI. The CDR3 consists of 16 residues. Germline trimming cut 4 bases from V and 6 bases from J; bases unmatched to any gene: 11. The CDR3 loop reads CASSLRPGQGMSEAFF. The CDR3 coding sequence is TGTGCCAGCTCACTGAGACCGGGACAGGGGATGTCTGAAGCTTTCTTT.

This clonotype was counted ten times or more. The chain uses TRBV30 and TRBJ1-5, with unresolved D. The germline CDR1 and CDR2 sequences are GTSNPN and SVGIG (reference sequence). Trimming shortened V by 2 bases and J by 2 bases, and 7 bases separated the two germline ends. The CDR3 is 13 residues long. The CDR3 DNA sequence: TGTGCCTGGAGTTACACTGGCAATCAGCCCCAGCATTTT. Protein sequence: CAWSYTGNQPQHF.

This clonotype was seen a few times. The rearrangement uses TRBV30 and TRBJ1-2; 10 nucleotides match TRBD1. This CDR3 is built from 13 residues. Germline assignment: CDR1 GTSNPN and CDR2 SVGIG (reference sequence). With V trimmed by 5 bases and J by 4 bases, 4 bases remained unmatched. The CDR3 DNA reads as TGTGCCTGGGAGACAGGGGGCGTCTATGGCTACACCTTC. Translation: CAWETGGVYGYTF.

The chain has TRBV27 and TRBJ2-7; D ambiguous. Germline lookup yields CDR1 MNHEY and CDR2 SMNVEV (reference sequence). V lost 2 bases, J lost 0 bases, and 8 bases lay in between. This CDR3 region has 14 residues. This CDR3 is CASSLRYSSYEQYF. The CDR3 coding sequence is TGTGCCAGCAGTTTAAGATATAGCTCCTACGAGCAGTACTTC.

This clonotype was seen repeatedly, ten times or more. The gene calls are TRBV7-2 and TRBJ2-5; 8 bases are a match to TRBD2. Germline trimming cut 1 base from V and 2 bases from J; bases unmatched to any gene: 6. Germline V gene sequence: CDR1 SGHTA, CDR2 FQGNSA. This CDR3 is built from 16 residues. CDR3 residues: CASSLGSREAQETQYF. DNA for the CDR3: TGTGCCAGCAGCTTAGGGTCGCGGGAGGCTCAAGAGACCCAGTACTTC.

This clonotype came up many times. The CDR3 reads CASSSYTDRSHEQYF. The CDR3 DNA is TGTGCCAGCAGCTCCTACACGGACAGGTCCCACGAGCAGTACTTC. The J gene is TRBJ2-7, the V gene TRBV11-2; 7 bases align to TRBD1. V dropped 4 bases and J dropped 5; count of bases not matched to a gene: 11. CDR3 length: 15 amino acids. Germline CDR1 SGHAT, CDR2 FQNNGV.

The table lists this clonotype with many counts. CDR3 nucleotide sequence: TGTGCCAGCAGCCAACGTCGGACATTACTAGACACTGAAGCTTTCTTT. Protein product: CASSQRRTLLDTEAFF. This sequence joins TRBV3-1 and TRBJ1-1, with D perhaps matching TRBD1 (5 bases). CDR1 and CDR2 from the germline V gene are LGHDT and YNNKEL (reference sequence). The CDR3 extends over 16 amino acids. Trimming left V 2 bases short and J 3 bases short, with 16 bases between.

There are many counts of this clonotype. The chain recombines TRBV7-9 with TRBJ1-1, with no clear D. Trimming pared 4 bases from V and 3 bases from J, leaving 6 bases between. Per the germline V gene, CDR1 is SEHNR and CDR2 is FQNEAQ (reference sequence). This CDR3 contains 12 residues. The CDR3 nucleotides are TGTGCCAGCAGCTCCATGGACACTGAAGCTTTCTTT. The encoded protein is CASSSMDTEAFF. Looking up the rest from reference TRBV7-9 and TRBJ1-1 gives the full variable domain: DTGVSQNPRHKITKRGQNVTFRCDPISEHNRLYWYRQTLGQGPEFLTYFQNEAQLEKSRLLSDRFSAERPKGSFSTLEIQRTEQGDSAMYLCASSSMDTEAFFGQGTRLTVV.

This clonotype has at least ten counts. V is TRBV18 and J is TRBJ1-1; 7 positions match TRBD1. The CDR3 runs 14 residues. The V gene's germline CDR1 is KGHSH and CDR2 LQKENI. V gave up 2 bases and J gave up 3 bases; unmatched junction bases: 3. The CDR3 region is CASSPKTGDTEAFF. For the CDR3, the DNA is TGTGCCAGCTCACCAAAAACAGGGGACACTGAAGCTTTCTTT.

This clonotype has a count of ten or more. V gene TRBV12-3 or TRBV12-4 combines with J gene TRBJ2-3, with unresolved D. Trimming took off 4 bases at V and 2 bases at J, with 16 bases between the two ends. This CDR3 comprises 16 residues. The CDR3 sequence is CASSSQRLLVTDTQYF. The DNA for the CDR3 is TGTGCCAGCAGTTCACAAAGGCTACTCGTCACAGATACGCAGTATTTT.

Many counts were recorded for this clonotype. The V call is TRBV6-1, the J call TRBJ1-2; 9 bases line up with TRBD1. V shed 2 bases, J shed 3 bases, and the junction held 4 bases outside the gene matches. Germline CDR1 MNHNS, CDR2 SASEGT. The CDR3 is made up of 15 amino acids. CDR3 DNA: TGTGCCAGCAGTGAACGGGACAGGGTCTACTATGGCTACACCTTC. Its protein product is CASSERDRVYYGYTF.

This clonotype was recorded at least ten times. The chain recombines TRBV18 with TRBJ2-3, with 13 bases that match TRBD2. The CDR3 is 18 residues long. CDR1 is KGHSH, CDR2 LQKENI, per germline. Germline trimming cut 2 bases from V and 2 bases from J; bases unmatched to any gene: 7. CDR3 loop: CASSPNEGTSGNTDTQYF. The DNA of the CDR3 is TGTGCCAGCTCACCAAACGAAGGGACTAGCGGGAACACAGATACGCAGTATTTT.